Presented here are 32 T cell receptor beta chains from one specimen sequenced in a study of blood T cell repertoires in COVID-19. Produced via immunoSEQ multiplex PCR; TCRdb's table is partial and in-frame only. The sample lists about 160,000 clones, 80% to 90% seen once, with roughly 18% in the top ten. Sequencing was performed on peripheral blood. These receptors originate from a woman over 75 with acute or convalescent COVID-19.

The chain uses TRBV5-1 and TRBJ2-2; 9 bases map to TRBD1. The CDR3 covers 16 residues. Trimming took 3 bases from V and 4 from J; bases not matched to a gene: 7. Germline V CDR1 and CDR2: SGHRS, YFSETQ. This CDR3 is CASSSQGARGTGELFF. As DNA, the CDR3 is TGCGCCAGCAGCTCACAGGGGGCCAGGGGCACCGGGGAGCTGTTTTTT.

The chain uses TRBV10-3 and TRBJ1-3, with 7 bases matching TRBD1. In germline, CDR1 is ENHRY, CDR2 SYGVKD. The CDR3 consists of 13 residues. Trimming at V came to 7 bases and at J to 0 bases, leaving 0 bases not matched to a gene. The CDR3 DNA sequence: TGTGCCATCACAGGGGGCTCTGGAAACACCATATATTTT. Translation gives CAITGGSGNTIYF.

The chain carries TRBV5-1 and TRBJ2-2, with 8 bases identical to TRBD2. This CDR3 has 15 residues. Trimming removed 2 bases from V and 6 bases from J; junction bases left unmatched: 6. Looked up from germline, CDR1 is SGHRS and CDR2 is YFSETQ. The CDR3 sequence is CASSLATSEPGELFF. The CDR3 nucleotides read TGCGCCAGCAGCTTAGCGACTAGCGAGCCCGGGGAGCTGTTTTTT. Combining the CDR3 with reference TRBV5-1 and TRBJ2-2 gives the whole variable domain KAGVTQTPRYLIKTRGQQVTLSCSPISGHRSVSWYQQTPGQGLQFLFEYFSETQRNKGNFPGRFSGRQFSNSRSEMNVSTLELGDSALYLCASSLATSEPGELFFGEGSRLTVL.

This chain uses TRBV5-4 with TRBJ1-4, with D tentatively TRBD1 (6 bases). With 4 bases removed from V and 4 bases from J, the gap between germline ends came to 11 bases. The CDR3 contains 14 residues. Germline loops: CDR1 SGHNT, CDR2 YYREEE (reference sequence). The CDR3 region has the DNA TGTGCCAGCAGCCCGACAGGAGATAATGAAAAACTGTTTTTT. Protein: CASSPTGDNEKLFF.

The CDR3 DNA reads TGTGCTAGTGGTTTGGGTCTGACAGGGGGCGTCTATGGCTACACCTTC. This sequence encodes CASGLGLTGGVYGYTF. V is TRBV12-5 and J is TRBJ1-2; 10 nucleotides line up with TRBD1. CDR1 is LGHNT, CDR2 FRNRAP, per germline. The length of the CDR3 is 16 residues. The V and J ends lost 1 base and 4 bases, in that order; junction bases with no gene match: 6.

The table lists this clone with a count of one. This chain links TRBV5-1 with TRBJ1-5; no clear D gene. The CDR3 length is 14 residues. Trimming removed 0 bases from V and 1 base from J, with 5 bases in between. Germline assignment: CDR1 SGHRS and CDR2 YFSETQ. The CDR3 DNA sequence: TGCGCCAGCAGCTTGGATGGCAGCAATCAGCCCCAGCATTTT. Translated: CASSLDGSNQPQHF.

This chain joins TRBV3-1 (or the pseudogene TRBV3-2) and TRBJ2-1, with 7 nucleotides matching TRBD2. V dropped 8 bases and J dropped 4; count of bases not matched to a gene: 5. Germline CDR1 and CDR2: LGHDT and YNNKEL (reference sequence). CDR3 length: 13 amino acids. The CDR3 sequence is CASGDYQYNEQFF. DNA for the CDR3: TGTGCCAGCGGGGACTACCAATACAATGAGCAGTTCTTC.

The rearrangement links TRBV6-5 to TRBJ2-1; D not resolved. The germline gives CDR1 MNHEY, CDR2 SVGAGI. The length of the CDR3 is 12 residues. The germline V and J ends were trimmed by 2 bases and 6 bases, with 5 bases remaining between them. The CDR3 DNA reads TGTGCCAGCAGTTACGGCTCCAATGAGCAGTTCTTC. Translating it yields CASSYGSNEQFF.

The V and J genes are TRBV5-1 and TRBJ2-3; D perhaps matches TRBD2 (5 bases). The germline V gene has CDR1 SGHRS and CDR2 YFSETQ. Trimming pared 4 bases from V and 5 bases from J, leaving 20 bases between. The CDR3 length is 16 residues. As DNA, the CDR3 is TGCGCCAGCAGCCCCGGACTCCAGCCGGGGAGAGATACGCAGTATTTT. Protein product: CASSPGLQPGRDTQYF. The whole variable domain, filled in from reference TRBV5-1 and TRBJ2-3, reads KAGVTQTPRYLIKTRGQQVTLSCSPISGHRSVSWYQQTPGQGLQFLFEYFSETQRNKGNFPGRFSGRQFSNSRSEMNVSTLELGDSALYLCASSPGLQPGRDTQYFGPGTRLTVL.

J is TRBJ1-2 and V is TRBV25-1, with D perhaps matching TRBD1 (5 bases). CDR1 and CDR2 from the germline V gene are MGHDK and SYGVNS. Deletions cut 2 bases from V and 3 bases from J, with 13 bases between. CDR3 length: 15 amino acids. The CDR3 loop is CASSEIGGADYGYTF. The CDR3 bases are TGTGCCAGCAGTGAAATTGGAGGGGCTGACTATGGCTACACCTTC.

The chain recombines TRBV7-2 with TRBJ2-2, with 10 bases aligning to TRBD2. Per germline, CDR1 SGHTA and CDR2 FQGNSA. V was pared by 8 bases and J by 2 bases, with 8 bases of the junction left unmatched. CDR3 length: 16 residues. The CDR3 nucleotides are TGTGCCAGCCCCACTGGACTAGCGGAAAACACCGGGGAGCTGTTTTTT. Residues: CASPTGLAENTGELFF.

This chain joins TRBV28 and TRBJ2-2; 7 bases map to TRBD2. Germline V CDR1 and CDR2: MDHEN, SYDVKM. This CDR3 is 15 amino acids long. Trimming took 5 bases from V and 4 from J; bases not matched to a gene: 7. DNA of the CDR3: TGTGCCAGCAGTCCCTACGGACTAGTCACCGGGGAGCTGTTTTTT. Translating it yields CASSPYGLVTGELFF.

The V gene is TRBV19, the J gene TRBJ1-2; D possibly corresponds to TRBD1 (5 bases). The germline V and J ends were trimmed by 7 bases and 3 bases, with 12 bases remaining between them. Germline assignment: CDR1 LNHDA and CDR2 SQIVND (reference sequence). The CDR3 has 13 residues. CDR3 residues: CASKKDIDYGYTF. The CDR3 nucleotides are TGTGCCAGTAAAAAGGACATTGACTATGGCTACACCTTC.

The table lists this clone with a count of one. This chain links TRBV5-1 with TRBJ2-3; maybe TRBD2 (5 bases). This CDR3 comprises 15 residues. V gave up 0 bases and J gave up 0 bases, with 8 bases separating them. CDR1 and CDR2 from the germline V gene are SGHRS and YFSETQ. The CDR3 DNA reads TGCGCCAGCAGCTTGGCCCCGGGGAGCACAGATACGCAGTATTTT. Translating gives CASSLAPGSTDTQYF. Filled out from reference TRBV5-1 and TRBJ2-3, the complete variable domain reads KAGVTQTPRYLIKTRGQQVTLSCSPISGHRSVSWYQQTPGQGLQFLFEYFSETQRNKGNFPGRFSGRQFSNSRSEMNVSTLELGDSALYLCASSLAPGSTDTQYFGPGTRLTVL.

The genes are TRBV9 and TRBJ2-7, with D maybe TRBD1 (5 bases). V lost 4 bases to trimming and J lost 2 bases, with 13 bases between them. The CDR3 consists of 14 residues. Germline CDR1 and CDR2: SGDLS and YYNGEE. CDR3 in amino acids: CASSPPARAYEQYF. In DNA form, the CDR3 reads TGTGCCAGCAGCCCCCCGGCCAGGGCCTACGAGCAGTACTTC.

This chain links TRBV6-5 with TRBJ1-2; D perhaps matches TRBD1 (5 bases). The CDR3 is 13 amino acids. Germline lookup yields CDR1 MNHEY and CDR2 SVGAGI. Trimming cost V 6 bases and J 5 bases, with 13 bases left between them. In DNA form, the CDR3 reads TGTGCCAGCAGCTCGACAGAGAGATATGGCTACACCTTC. The encoded protein is CASSSTERYGYTF.

The J gene is TRBJ2-7, the V gene TRBV28; 12 bases are shared with TRBD2. Germline CDR1 reads MDHEN; CDR2 reads SYDVKM. J gave up 4 bases and V 2 bases, and 24 bases lay outside the gene matches. The length of the CDR3 is 22 residues. CDR3: CASSLRSWGGTQLAGGAYEQYF. In nucleotides, the CDR3 is TGTGCCAGCAGTTTACGGTCGTGGGGCGGAACCCAACTAGCGGGAGGAGCATACGAGCAGTACTTC.

The chain joins TRBV4-1 to TRBJ2-7, with 8 bases that match TRBD1. There are 13 residues in the CDR3. The V segment lost 5 bases and the J segment 4 bases; nucleotides outside the gene matches: 4. CDR1 is MGHRA, CDR2 YSYEKL, per germline. The CDR3 sequence is CASSSTGEYEQYF. Here the CDR3 DNA reads TGCGCCAGCAGCTCGACAGGGGAGTACGAGCAGTACTTC.

This clone was found a few times. V usage is TRBV5-8 and J usage is TRBJ1-5, with a possible D match to TRBD1 (6 bases). The CDR3 is 14 residues long. Trimming left V 2 bases short and J 3 bases short, with 9 bases between. Germline CDR1 reads SGHTS; CDR2 reads YDEGEE. The CDR3 DNA is TGTGCCAGCAGCTTATGGGGGCTCAATCAGCCCCAGCATTTT. Translated, it gives CASSLWGLNQPQHF.

A few counts support this clone. The rearrangement uses TRBV9 and TRBJ2-7, with unresolved D. The V gene's germline CDR1 is SGDLS and CDR2 YYNGEE. The ends were cut back, 2 bases at V and 3 bases at J, with 12 bases in the middle. This CDR3 contains 14 residues. The CDR3, as DNA: TGTGCCAGCAGCGTGCGGTGGGTAGACTACGAGCAGTACTTC. Protein product: CASSVRWVDYEQYF.

This clone appeared a single time. In DNA form, the CDR3 reads TGTGCCACCAGCAGACGGACGGGGTCCTCTGGCTACACCTTC. Translation: CATSRRTGSSGYTF. The rearrangement joins TRBV15 to TRBJ1-2; D not certain. The CDR3 totals 14 residues. The germline gives CDR1 LNHNV, CDR2 YYDKDF (reference sequence). V was shortened by 2 bases and J by 7 bases, with 14 bases between the two germline ends. Filled out from reference TRBV15 and TRBJ1-2, the complete variable domain reads DAMVIQNPRYQVTQFGKPVTLSCSQTLNHNVMYWYQQKSSQAPKLLFHYYDKDFNNEADTPDNFQSRRPNTSFCFLDIRSPGLGDTAMYLCATSRRTGSSGYTFGSGTRLTVV.

This clone was found once. This sequence joins TRBV3-1 (or the pseudogene TRBV3-2) and TRBJ2-3; D unclear. Trimming took 1 base from V and 1 from J, leaving 6 bases between them. CDR3 size: 14 residues. From germline, CDR1 is LGHDT and CDR2 YNNKEL (reference sequence). The CDR3 sequence: CASSQVAGTDTQYF. The CDR3, as DNA: TGTGCCAGCAGCCAAGTGGCGGGCACAGATACGCAGTATTTT.

The chain carries TRBV6-6 and TRBJ1-3; D perhaps matches TRBD1 (5 bases). Germline V gives CDR1 MNHNY, CDR2 SVGAGI (reference sequence). With 10 bases removed from V and 16 bases from J, the gap between germline ends came to 11 bases. The CDR3 is 8 residues long. Here the CDR3 DNA reads TGTGCCATAGGGACTGCGTATTTT. Translated: CAIGTAYF.

The V and J genes are TRBV5-1 and TRBJ2-7, with a tentative D call TRBD2 (5 bases). The CDR3 loop spans 15 amino acids. V was clipped by 0 bases and J by 2 bases, with 12 bases between them. Germline V lookup: CDR1 SGHRS, CDR2 YFSETQ. The DNA of the CDR3 is TGCGCCAGCAGCTTGGTTTCGGGATTCCCCTACGAGCAGTACTTC. It yields the protein CASSLVSGFPYEQYF.

This chain joins TRBV30 and TRBJ2-3; D is perhaps TRBD2 (6 bases). The CDR3 has 15 residues. V lost 2 bases and J lost 2, with 14 bases in between. Germline CDR1 reads GTSNPN; CDR2 reads SVGIG (reference sequence). CDR3 region: CAWSPPGLHTDTQYF. CDR3 DNA: TGTGCCTGGAGTCCCCCGGGACTCCACACAGATACGCAGTATTTT.

V gene TRBV9 combines with J gene TRBJ2-5, with a possible D match to TRBD2 (6 bases). Trimming removed 0 bases from V and 0 bases from J, with 18 bases in between. Germline CDR1 and CDR2: SGDLS and YYNGEE. The CDR3 length is 18 residues. This chain's CDR3 is CASSVATGTGEYQETQYF. CDR3 bases: TGTGCCAGCAGCGTAGCCACCGGGACGGGGGAGTACCAAGAGACCCAGTACTTC.

The chain links TRBV7-3 to TRBJ2-1; 11 bases line up with TRBD2. Germline CDR1 is SGHTA and CDR2 is FQGTGA. V lost 5 bases and J lost 8; bases outside the gene matches: 8. The CDR3 extends over 15 amino acids. The CDR3 coding sequence is TGTGCCAGCAGCCTTAGCGGGGGGGCCTCGTATGAGCAGTTCTTC. Its translation is CASSLSGGASYEQFF.

V and J are TRBV27 and TRBJ2-4; a weak D match, TRBD1 (6 bases). This CDR3 contains 14 residues. V lost 3 bases and J lost 5, with 11 bases in between. Germline CDR1 MNHEY, CDR2 SMNVEV (reference sequence). CDR3 sequence reads: CASSFTGRENIQYF. As DNA, the CDR3 is TGTGCCAGCAGTTTCACAGGGCGGGAAAACATTCAGTACTTC.

The V and J genes are TRBV29-1 and TRBJ2-5; TRBD2 agrees at 10 bases. CDR3 length equals 15 residues. Germline V CDR1 and CDR2: SQVTM, ANQGSEA. CDR3 protein: CTHNPGTSVQETQYF. The CDR3 nucleotides are TGCACCCATAACCCCGGGACTAGCGTACAAGAGACCCAGTACTTC.

The V call is TRBV6-5, the J call TRBJ1-6; D uncertain. Germline V gene data show CDR1 as MNHEY and CDR2 as SVGAGI. CDR3 length: 14 amino acids. V lost 1 base and J lost 13, with 14 bases in between. In DNA, the CDR3 is TGTGCCAGCAGTTACTTCTCCAAGGAGACGCCCCTCCACTTT. Encoded protein: CASSYFSKETPLHF.

The V call is TRBV20-1, the J call TRBJ2-7, with 11 bases lining up with TRBD2. The V segment lost 3 bases and the J segment 6 bases; nucleotides outside the gene matches: 7. Germline values: CDR1 DFQATT, CDR2 SNEGSKA (reference sequence). This CDR3 contains 14 residues. CDR3 amino acids: CSASGLAGGGEQYF. Here the CDR3 DNA reads TGCAGTGCTAGTGGGCTAGCGGGAGGAGGCGAGCAGTACTTC.

The chain carries TRBV5-1 and TRBJ2-1, with 7 bases that match TRBD1. Germline V gene sequence: CDR1 SGHRS, CDR2 YFSETQ. V lost 3 bases and J lost 4; bases outside the gene matches: 4. The CDR3 is 14 residues long. The CDR3 spells CASSSGTDYNEQFF. CDR3 DNA sequence: TGCGCCAGCAGCTCGGGGACAGATTACAATGAGCAGTTCTTC. Variable domain in full (rest from reference TRBV5-1 and TRBJ2-1): KAGVTQTPRYLIKTRGQQVTLSCSPISGHRSVSWYQQTPGQGLQFLFEYFSETQRNKGNFPGRFSGRQFSNSRSEMNVSTLELGDSALYLCASSSGTDYNEQFFGPGTRLTVL.